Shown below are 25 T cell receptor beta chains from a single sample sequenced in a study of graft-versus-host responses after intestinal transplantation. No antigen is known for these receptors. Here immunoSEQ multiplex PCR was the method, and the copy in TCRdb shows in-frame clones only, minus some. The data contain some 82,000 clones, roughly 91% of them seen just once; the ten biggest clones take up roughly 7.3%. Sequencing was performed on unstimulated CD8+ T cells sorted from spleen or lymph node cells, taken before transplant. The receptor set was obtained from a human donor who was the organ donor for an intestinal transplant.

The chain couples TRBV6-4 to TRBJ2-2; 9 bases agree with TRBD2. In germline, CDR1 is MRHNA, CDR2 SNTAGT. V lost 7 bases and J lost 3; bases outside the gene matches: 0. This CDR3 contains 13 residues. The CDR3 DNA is TGTGCCAGCACTAGCGGGGACACCGGGGAGCTGTTTTTT. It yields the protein CASTSGDTGELFF.

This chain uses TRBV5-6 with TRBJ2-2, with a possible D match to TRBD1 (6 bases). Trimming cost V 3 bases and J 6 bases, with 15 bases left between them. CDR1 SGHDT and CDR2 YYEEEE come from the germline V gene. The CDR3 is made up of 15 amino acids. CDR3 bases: TGTGCCAGCAGCTCGACAGGCAGTGGATCCGGGGAGCTGTTTTTT. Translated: CASSSTGSGSGELFF.

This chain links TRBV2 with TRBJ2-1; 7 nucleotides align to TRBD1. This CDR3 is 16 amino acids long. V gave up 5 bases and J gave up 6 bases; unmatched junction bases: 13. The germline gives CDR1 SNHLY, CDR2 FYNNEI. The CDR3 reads CASSFTPSTGSNEQFF. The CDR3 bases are TGTGCCAGCAGTTTTACTCCATCGACAGGGAGCAATGAGCAGTTCTTC.

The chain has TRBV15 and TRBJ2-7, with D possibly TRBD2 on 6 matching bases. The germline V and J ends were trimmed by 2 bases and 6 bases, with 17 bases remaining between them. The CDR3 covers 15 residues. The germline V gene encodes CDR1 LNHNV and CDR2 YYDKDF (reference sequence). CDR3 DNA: TGTGCCACCAGCAGATATCTTTGGAGGGCGGCCGAGCAGTACTTC. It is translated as CATSRYLWRAAEQYF.

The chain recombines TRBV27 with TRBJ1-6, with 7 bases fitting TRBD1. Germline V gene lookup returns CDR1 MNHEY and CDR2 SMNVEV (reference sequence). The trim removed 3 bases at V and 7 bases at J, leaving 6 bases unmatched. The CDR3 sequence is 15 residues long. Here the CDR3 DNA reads TGTGCCAGCAGTTTTTATAGGGGGCTCAATTCACCCCTCCACTTT. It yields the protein CASSFYRGLNSPLHF.

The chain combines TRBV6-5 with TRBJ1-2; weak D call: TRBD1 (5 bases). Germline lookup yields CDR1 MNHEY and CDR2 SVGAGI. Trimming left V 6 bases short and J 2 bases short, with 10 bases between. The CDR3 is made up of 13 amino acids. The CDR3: CASSPTVNYGYTF. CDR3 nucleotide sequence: TGTGCCAGCAGCCCGACAGTGAACTATGGCTACACCTTC.

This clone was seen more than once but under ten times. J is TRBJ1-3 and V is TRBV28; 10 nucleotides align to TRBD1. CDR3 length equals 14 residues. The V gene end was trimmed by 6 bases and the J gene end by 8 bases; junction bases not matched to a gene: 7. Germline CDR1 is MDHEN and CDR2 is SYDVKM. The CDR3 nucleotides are TGTGCCAGCAGACATGGGACAGGGGCTTACACCATATATTTT. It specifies CASRHGTGAYTIYF.

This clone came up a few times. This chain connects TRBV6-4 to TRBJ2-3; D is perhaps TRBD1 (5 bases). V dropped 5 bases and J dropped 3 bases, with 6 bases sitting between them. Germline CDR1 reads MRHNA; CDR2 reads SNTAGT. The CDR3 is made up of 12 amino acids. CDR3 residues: CASSPGTDTQYF. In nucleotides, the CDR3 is TGTGCCAGCAGTCCAGGGACAGATACGCAGTATTTT.

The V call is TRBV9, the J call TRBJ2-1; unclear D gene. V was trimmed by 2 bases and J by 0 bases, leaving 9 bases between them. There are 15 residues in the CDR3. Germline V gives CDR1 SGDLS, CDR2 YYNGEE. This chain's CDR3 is CASSVGLNSYNEQFF. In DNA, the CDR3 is TGTGCCAGCAGCGTTGGGCTGAACTCCTACAATGAGCAGTTCTTC.

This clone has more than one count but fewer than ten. CDR3 DNA sequence: TGCAGCGTGGAGGGGGGCGACTATGGCTACACCTTC. Protein product: CSVEGGDYGYTF. The J gene is TRBJ1-2, the V gene TRBV29-1; a weak D match, TRBD1 (6 bases). This CDR3 is built from 12 residues. Germline V gives CDR1 SQVTM, CDR2 ANQGSEA. V was cut by 6 bases and J by 3 bases, with 11 bases left in between. Full variable domain (remainder filled in from reference TRBV29-1 and TRBJ1-2): SAVISQKPSRDICQRGTSLTIQCQVDSQVTMMFWYRQQPGQSLTLIATANQGSEATYESGFVIDKFPISRPNLTFSTLTVSNMSPEDSSIYLCSVEGGDYGYTFGSGTRLTVV.

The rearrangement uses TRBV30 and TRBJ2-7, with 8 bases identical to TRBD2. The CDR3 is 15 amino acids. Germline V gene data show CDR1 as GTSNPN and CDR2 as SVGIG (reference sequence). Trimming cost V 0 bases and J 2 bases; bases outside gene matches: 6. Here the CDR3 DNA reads TGTGCCTGGAGTGTGGCTAGCGGGCTACCCTACGAGCAGTACTTC. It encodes CAWSVASGLPYEQYF.

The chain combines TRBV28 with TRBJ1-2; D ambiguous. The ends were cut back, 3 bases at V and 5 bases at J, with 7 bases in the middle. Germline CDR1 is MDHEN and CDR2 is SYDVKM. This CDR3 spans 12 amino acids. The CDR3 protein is CASSFTAYGYTF. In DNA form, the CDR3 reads TGTGCCAGCAGTTTTACCGCGTATGGCTACACCTTC.

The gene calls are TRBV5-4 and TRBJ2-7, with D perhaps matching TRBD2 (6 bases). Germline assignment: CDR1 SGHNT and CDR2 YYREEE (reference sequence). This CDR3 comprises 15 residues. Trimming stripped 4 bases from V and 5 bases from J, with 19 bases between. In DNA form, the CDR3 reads TGTGCCAGCAGCCTTGGGGGGATGGGGACCGACGAGCAGTACTTC. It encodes CASSLGGMGTDEQYF.

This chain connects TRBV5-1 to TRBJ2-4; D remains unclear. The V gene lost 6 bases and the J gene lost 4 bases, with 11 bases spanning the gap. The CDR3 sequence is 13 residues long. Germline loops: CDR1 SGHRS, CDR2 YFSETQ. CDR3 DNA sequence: TGCGCCAGCACCACGGAAGGGAAAAACATTCAGTACTTC. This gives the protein CASTTEGKNIQYF.

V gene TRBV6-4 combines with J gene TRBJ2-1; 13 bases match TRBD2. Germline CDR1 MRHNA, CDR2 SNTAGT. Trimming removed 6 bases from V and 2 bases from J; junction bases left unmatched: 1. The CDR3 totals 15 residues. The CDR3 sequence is CASSTSGGAYNEQFF. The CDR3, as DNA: TGTGCCAGCAGCACTAGCGGGGGGGCCTACAATGAGCAGTTCTTC.

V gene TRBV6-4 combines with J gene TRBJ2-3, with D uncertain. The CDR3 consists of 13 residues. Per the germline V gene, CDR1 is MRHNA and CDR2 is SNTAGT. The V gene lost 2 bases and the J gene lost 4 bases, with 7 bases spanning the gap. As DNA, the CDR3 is TGTGCCAGCAGTGACGGTGAGGCAGATACGCAGTATTTT. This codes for CASSDGEADTQYF.

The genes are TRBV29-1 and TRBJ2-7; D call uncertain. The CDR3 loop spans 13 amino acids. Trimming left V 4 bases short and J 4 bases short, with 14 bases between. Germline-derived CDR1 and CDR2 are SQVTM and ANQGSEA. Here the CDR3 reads CSVGYGREYEQYF. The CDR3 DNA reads TGCAGCGTTGGATATGGACGAGAGTACGAGCAGTACTTC.

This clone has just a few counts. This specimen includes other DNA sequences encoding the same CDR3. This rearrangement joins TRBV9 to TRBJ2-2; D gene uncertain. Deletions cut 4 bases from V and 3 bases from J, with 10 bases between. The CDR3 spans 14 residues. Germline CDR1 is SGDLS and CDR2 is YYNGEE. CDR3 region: CASSSRSYTGELFF. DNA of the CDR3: TGTGCCAGCAGCTCTAGGTCCTACACCGGGGAGCTGTTTTTT.

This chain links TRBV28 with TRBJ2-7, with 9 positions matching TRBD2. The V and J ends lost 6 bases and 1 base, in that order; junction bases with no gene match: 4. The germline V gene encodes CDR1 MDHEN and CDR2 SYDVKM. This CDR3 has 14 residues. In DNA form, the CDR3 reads TGTGCCAGCAGCCCTAGCGGGGTGTCCTACGAGCAGTACTTC. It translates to CASSPSGVSYEQYF.

The CDR3 is CASLDSVNEQFF. The CDR3 coding sequence is TGTGCCAGCCTTGATAGCGTGAATGAGCAGTTCTTC. This chain links TRBV11-2 with TRBJ2-1; D might be TRBD2 (5 bases). The germline V and J ends were trimmed by 8 bases and 7 bases, with 12 bases remaining between them. Germline V gene lookup returns CDR1 SGHAT and CDR2 FQNNGV. This CDR3 region has 12 residues.

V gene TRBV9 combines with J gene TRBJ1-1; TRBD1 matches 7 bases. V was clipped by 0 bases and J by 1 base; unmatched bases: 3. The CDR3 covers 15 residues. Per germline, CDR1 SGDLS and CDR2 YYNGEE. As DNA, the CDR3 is TGTGCCAGCAGCGTAGGAGGGGGCCCGAACACTGAAGCTTTCTTT. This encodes CASSVGGGPNTEAFF. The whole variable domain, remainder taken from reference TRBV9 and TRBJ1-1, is DSGVTQTPKHLITATGQRVTLRCSPRSGDLSVYWYQQSLDQGLQFLIQYYNGEERAKGNILERFSAQQFPDLHSELNLSSLELGDSALYFCASSVGGGPNTEAFFGQGTRLTVV.

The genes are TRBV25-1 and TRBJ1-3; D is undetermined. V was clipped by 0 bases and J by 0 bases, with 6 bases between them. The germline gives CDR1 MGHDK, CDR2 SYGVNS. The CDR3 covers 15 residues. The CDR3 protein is CASSEYGTSGNTIYF. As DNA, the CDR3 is TGTGCCAGCAGTGAATACGGAACCTCTGGAAACACCATATATTTT.

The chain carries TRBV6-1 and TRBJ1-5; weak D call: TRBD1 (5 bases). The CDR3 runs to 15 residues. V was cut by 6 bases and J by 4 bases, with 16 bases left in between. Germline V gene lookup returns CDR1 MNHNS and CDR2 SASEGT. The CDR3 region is CASSLWGDGNQPQHF. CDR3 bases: TGTGCCAGCAGCCTTTGGGGGGACGGAAATCAGCCCCAGCATTTT.

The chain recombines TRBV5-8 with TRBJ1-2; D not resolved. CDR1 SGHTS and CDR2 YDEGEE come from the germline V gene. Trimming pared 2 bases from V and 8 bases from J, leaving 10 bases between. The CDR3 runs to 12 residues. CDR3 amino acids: CASSFSVWGYTF. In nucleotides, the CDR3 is TGTGCCAGCAGCTTTTCGGTCTGGGGCTACACCTTC.

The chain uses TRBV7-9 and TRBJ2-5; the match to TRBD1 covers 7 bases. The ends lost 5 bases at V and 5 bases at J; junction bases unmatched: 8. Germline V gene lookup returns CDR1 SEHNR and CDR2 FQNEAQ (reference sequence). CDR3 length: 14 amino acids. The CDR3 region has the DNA TGTGCCAGCAGCCCTCCACAGGGGCTGGAGACCCAGTACTTC. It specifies CASSPPQGLETQYF.